This paragraph covers one T cell receptor (beta chain) sequence. Its specific antigen is unknown. No qualities accompany the bases; no much larger clone lies one base away. Libraries were constructed by multiplex PCR. Sequencing was carried out with an Illumina HiSeq 4000. CDR3 regions were amplified by Arm-PCR with iRepertoire HTBI primers to construct TCR beta libraries. PCR products were gel purified before sequencing. The published analysis was carried out like this. Gene usage analysis of CDR3 amino acid clonotypes used the 50 to 70 TRBV and fewer than 15 TRBJ segments found across samples. COPE and FqMerger were used to merge filtered high-quality paired reads into contigs. Contigs were aligned with BLAST to IMGT TRBV, TRBD and TRBJ reference genes, and CDR3 was defined per IMGT. Clonotypes above 0.1% frequency were classified as highly expanded clones. Shannon entropy was used to measure repertoire diversity, and the Gini coefficient was used to measure V-J evenness. Public clonotypes were defined as clonotypes shared by more than one individual. TCRdb's own reprocessing of the public reads used fastp at Q25 and MiXCR and kept productive beta chains. Rows with one shared CDR3 protein collapse into an entry with the most common genes and DNA. The V and J calls, along with clone size, are taken from TCRdb and not from the paper's own processing. This sample is represented by 600,000 to 850,000 distinct CDR3 sequences; about 30% of them were singletons. The biggest ten clones account for around 42% of the sample.

What the time point label conveys for this sample: persistent/refractory GD, antithyroid drugs over 5 years with positive TRAb. RNA was extracted from PBMCs in TRIzol for both TCR sequencing and RNA sequencing. Graves' disease was diagnosed according to American Thyroid Association guidelines. Patients for the study were recruited at an endocrinology department in Xi'an, China. From each patient, 7.5 to 10 milliliters of peripheral blood was collected into an EDTA anticoagulant tube. PBMCs were isolated by Ficoll Paque Plus density gradient separation without further T cell sorting. An Agilent 2100 Bioanalyzer and agarose gel were used to assess RNA quality, and a NanoDrop 2000 was used to measure RNA concentration. The data were taken from a study of regulatory T cells in long-lasting Graves disease (dated by TCRdb to the early 2020s). Turning to the overall study: Persistent Graves' disease was defined as persistently positive TSH receptor autoantibodies together with antithyroid drug treatment for over 5 years. In the clinical cohort, patients with persistent Graves' disease had used antithyroid drugs for an average of about 10.3 years. A total of 35 or so samples were covered by TCR sequencing, comprising 13 persistent and about 20 newly diagnosed Graves' disease patients. This study used TCR sequencing and RNA sequencing of peripheral blood to compare persistent Graves' disease patients against newly diagnosed Graves' disease patients. The study was registered as a clinical trial and conducted in China.

General conclusions and limits of the study: Persistent disease showed preferential use of TRBV28, TRBJ1-2 and TRBJ2-5, whereas newly diagnosed disease favored TRBV20-1 and TRBJ2-1. Sequencing and analysis were restricted to the TCR beta chain. The authors acknowledged the small sample size as a limitation that may reduce accuracy. Persistent Graves' disease patients showed lower TCR Shannon entropy and fewer highly expanded clones than newly diagnosed patients, suggesting clonal expansion. Because the primary lesion, thyroid tissue, could not be accessed, the study looked at peripheral blood alone. Persistent patients shared more public clonotypes among themselves (around 2,700) than newly diagnosed patients did (more than 950).

Trimming removed 0 bases from V and 0 bases from J, leaving 8 bases between the germline ends. Looking up the germline V gene yields CDR1 MNHEY and CDR2 SVGEGT. The CDR3 goes from the cysteine to the phenylalanine over 15 residues. Of all the DNA, just the CDR3 is kept, 45 bases in frame from base 1. The sequencing here drew on peripheral blood mononuclear cells (PBMCs), taken when the disease was refractory, from a patient treated with antithyroid drugs. The receptor's source is a female donor with Graves disease. The V gene is TRBV6-2 or TRBV6-3 and the J gene is TRBJ2-5, with the D gene not clear enough to name. The DNA is TGTGCCAGCAGTTACTCGATAGGGTACCAAGAGACCCAGTACTTC. Translated, it gives CASSYSIGYQETQYF.